What follows are 6 T cell receptor beta chains derived from one specimen sequenced in a study of blood T cell repertoires in COVID-19. Only in-frame clones appear in the TCRdb table, and some are missing; sequencing was by immunoSEQ multiplex PCR. Of some 400,000 clones detected, about 87% appear once; the ten largest clones hold 3%. The sample comprised peripheral blood. The receptors stem from a human donor in a cohort sampled during active COVID-19.

This clone has only one observation. The rearrangement joins TRBV29-1 to TRBJ2-7; possibly TRBD2 for D (5 bases). Trimming left V 0 bases short and J 0 bases short, with 12 bases between. CDR3 size: 15 residues. The germline V gene encodes CDR1 SQVTM and CDR2 ANQGSEA. CDR3 DNA sequence: TGCAGCGTTGAAGAGGCGGGCTTTAGCTCCTACGAGCAGTACTTC. Translation: CSVEEAGFSSYEQYF.

V and J are TRBV28 and TRBJ1-2; D possibly corresponds to TRBD1 (6 bases). Germline V gene lookup returns CDR1 MDHEN and CDR2 SYDVKM. The CDR3 length is 16 residues. V was pared by 3 bases and J by 4 bases, with 18 bases between. DNA of the CDR3: TGTGCCAGCAGTTTGTGGGGGCCCAGTCAGGTCTATGGCTACACCTTC. Amino acid sequence: CASSLWGPSQVYGYTF.

This chain links TRBV20-1 with TRBJ2-2; the match to TRBD2 covers 8 bases. CDR1 is DFQATT, CDR2 SNEGSKA, per germline (reference sequence). With V trimmed by 3 bases and J by 7 bases, 7 bases remained unmatched. The CDR3 is made up of 14 amino acids. In DNA form, the CDR3 reads TGCAGTGCTAGTTCGGGACTAGAAAACGGGGAGCTGTTTTTT. Amino acid sequence: CSASSGLENGELFF.

A single count supports this clone. This chain links TRBV7-9 with TRBJ1-3; no clear D. This CDR3 contains 12 residues. Trimming pared 3 bases from V and 4 bases from J, leaving 4 bases between. CDR1 and CDR2 from the germline V gene are SEHNR and FQNEAQ (reference sequence). CDR3 DNA sequence: TGTGCCAGCAGCTTTTTAGGAAACACCATATATTTT. It is translated as CASSFLGNTIYF.

CDR3: CASSSLGGGRSYEQYF. DNA of the CDR3: TGTGCCAGCAGTTCCCTGGGGGGCGGGAGATCCTACGAGCAGTACTTC. This chain uses TRBV28 with TRBJ2-7; maybe TRBD2 (7 bases). Germline CDR1 and CDR2: MDHEN and SYDVKM. Trimming shortened V by 4 bases and J by 1 base, and 17 bases separated the two germline ends. The CDR3 totals 16 residues.

This clone was recorded many times. The chain uses TRBV5-6 and TRBJ1-2, with D perhaps TRBD1 (6 bases). The ends were cut back, 0 bases at V and 1 base at J, with 7 bases in the middle. The V gene's germline CDR1 is SGHDT and CDR2 YYEEEE. This CDR3 region has 14 residues. Here the CDR3 reads CASSLGGRNYGYTF. DNA for the CDR3: TGTGCCAGCAGCTTGGGGGGGCGTAACTATGGCTACACCTTC.